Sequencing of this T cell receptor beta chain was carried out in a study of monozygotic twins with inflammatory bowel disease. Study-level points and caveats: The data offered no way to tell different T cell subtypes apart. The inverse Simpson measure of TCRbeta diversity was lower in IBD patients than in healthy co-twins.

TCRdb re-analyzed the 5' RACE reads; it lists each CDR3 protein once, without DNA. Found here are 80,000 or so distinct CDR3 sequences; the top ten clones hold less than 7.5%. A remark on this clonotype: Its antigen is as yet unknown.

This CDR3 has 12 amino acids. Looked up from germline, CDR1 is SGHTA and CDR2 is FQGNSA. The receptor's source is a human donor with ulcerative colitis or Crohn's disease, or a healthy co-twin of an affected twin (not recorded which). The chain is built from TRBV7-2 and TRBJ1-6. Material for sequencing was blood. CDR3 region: CASKEGNSPLHF.